This TCR beta chain emerged from a study of molecular identifiers for immune sequencing clone quantification. General observations from the study: Whereas clones above 20 RNA copies held under 1% of naive-cell molecules, they held over 99% of effector molecules.

As CD8+CD4-CCR7+CD45RA+ cells, naive CD8 T cells were sorted. This clonotype was counted at least ten times. The target antigen is unknown. Making the bulk TCR libraries relied on previously described methods and listed TCR primers. A single record per CDR3 protein comes from TCRdb applying MiXCR to the PCR reads. The data show about 630,000 distinct CDR3 sequences, 25% seen once. The germline V gene has CDR1 MNHNY and CDR2 SVGAGI (reference sequence). V trimming: 6 bases; J trimming: 5 bases; junction bases outside the gene matches: 9. The CDR3 contains 14 residues. Sequencing input: naive CD8+ T cells from blood, with Jurkat cell RNA spiked in. The subset was: FACS-sorted CD8+CD4-CCR7+CD45RA+ naive T cells. This TCR came from a human donor in good health. Some libraries in this study had Jurkat cell RNA spiked in. This chain joins TRBV6-6 and TRBJ1-1, with TRBD1 matching 7 bases. The CDR3 here is CASSTTGFGTEAFF. The CDR3 DNA sequence: TGTGCCAGCAGCACGACAGGGTTCGGAACTGAAGCTTTCTTT.